This T cell receptor (beta chain) was recovered during a study of OX40 agonist ivuxolimab in advanced cancers. As for the study in general: A history of anti-PD-1, anti-PD-L1 or anti-CTLA-4 therapy was acceptable, and 40% to 45% had some. Regarding the study as a whole: Averaging showed that CD8+ T cells had more expanded clones than CD4+ did. The antigens recognized by the expanded peripheral T cells, that is their antigen specificity, were not determined.

Autoimmune disease history or systemic immunosuppression led to patients being barred. The CDR3 extends over 14 amino acids. Germline assignment: CDR1 ENHRY and CDR2 SYGVKD. V shed 7 bases and J shed 4 bases, with 16 bases lying between them. This clone has a handful of counts. The target antigen is unknown. Profiled with immunoSEQ multiplex PCR; TCRdb holds only in-frame clones, not every one. The data show tens of thousands of clones, with around four fifths seen just once and around 1.1% held by the top ten. The chain couples TRBV10-3 to TRBJ1-2; D is uncertain. The clonotype originates from an adult with an advanced solid tumor such as melanoma, head and neck, liver or kidney cancer. This material consisted of CD4+ or CD8+ T cells sorted from blood, taken in a trial of the OX40 agonist ivuxolimab. The CDR3 DNA sequence: TGTGCCATCAAAGAGCAAGATTTTCTCTATGGCTACACCTTC. It is translated as CAIKEQDFLYGYTF.